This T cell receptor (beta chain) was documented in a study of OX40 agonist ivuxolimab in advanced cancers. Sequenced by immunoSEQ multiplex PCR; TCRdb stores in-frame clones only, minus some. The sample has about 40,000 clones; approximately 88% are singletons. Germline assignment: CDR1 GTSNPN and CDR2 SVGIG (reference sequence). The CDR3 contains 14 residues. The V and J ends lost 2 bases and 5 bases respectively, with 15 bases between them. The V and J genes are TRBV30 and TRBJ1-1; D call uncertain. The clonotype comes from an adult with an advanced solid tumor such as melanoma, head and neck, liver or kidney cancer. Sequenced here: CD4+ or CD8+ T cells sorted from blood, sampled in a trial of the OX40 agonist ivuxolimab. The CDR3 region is CAWSLGPLGTEAFF. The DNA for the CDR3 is TGTGCCTGGAGTCTAGGTCCATTGGGAACTGAAGCTTTCTTT.